This T cell receptor beta chain emerged from a study of T cells in tuberculosis. Assay used: immunoSEQ multiplex PCR; TCRdb lists only in-frame clones, some missing. This sample carries 85,000 to 90,000 clones, approximately 91% of them seen once, and the ten largest clones take 1.9%. Thawed, overnight-rested PBMC were stained with GMM-loaded CD1B tetramer, viability dye and anti-CD3, then sorted. C32 glucose monomycolate from Rhodococcus equi was loaded onto the CD1B tetramers. V trimming: 6 bases; J trimming: 3 bases; junction bases outside the gene matches: 12. The CDR3 runs 17 residues. Per the germline V gene, CDR1 is SGHTA and CDR2 is FQGNSA.

Sequenced: CD1b-GMM tetramer-negative cells sorted from PBMCs. V gene TRBV7-2 combines with J gene TRBJ2-3, with 10 bases fitting TRBD2. This TCR derives from an adult woman with latent tuberculosis. The CDR3: CASSLSRAGGWTDTQYF. In nucleotides, the CDR3 is TGTGCCAGCAGTCTATCCCGAGCGGGGGGGTGGACAGATACGCAGTATTTT.